This T cell receptor beta chain is drawn from a study of blood T cell repertoires in COVID-19. Study context: There were acute and convalescent COVID-19 samples, and they came from the United States, Italy and Spain.

This CDR3 comprises 17 residues. Trimming took 0 bases from V and 4 from J; bases not matched to a gene: 10. Looked up from germline, CDR1 is LGHDT and CDR2 is YNNKEL (reference sequence). All enrollees were about 18 to 90 years old and from fewer than 25 US areas. Clinical history as reported by participants underpinned cohort assignment. Cohort 3 donors counted as recovered after two negative PCRs, clearance, or resolved symptoms. Sequencing used immunoSEQ multiplex PCR; TCRdb keeps in-frame clones, though not all of them. The sample holds roughly 250,000 clones; 70% to 90% are singletons and the top ten take approximately 1.5%.

Sample: PBMCs or T cells enriched from blood (not recorded which). The chain employs TRBV3-1 (or the pseudogene TRBV3-2) and TRBJ2-5; the match to TRBD2 covers 8 bases. The clonotype originates from a woman between 50 and 59 years old who had recovered from COVID-19. The CDR3 DNA reads TGTGCCAGCAGCCAAGAGGGGGCGGGAGGCCCTCGAGAGACCCAGTACTTC. This translates into CASSQEGAGGPRETQYF.